This TCR beta chain appears in the sequencing data of a study of T cells after posttransplantation cyclophosphamide. The study's findings and limits: Donor CD8+ memory clones often dominated recipient blood repertoires at later times. Recipient CMV seropositivity and CMV reactivation strongly tracked TRB clonality.

The CDR3 length is 15 residues. Losses at the gene ends were 2 bases for V and 6 bases for J; bases not matched to a gene: 6. The germline V gene has CDR1 SGDLS and CDR2 YYNGEE. A remark on this clone: Antigen specificity is unknown.

Control samples came 1 year after myeloablative marrow transplants with methotrexate plus calcineurin inhibitor. Profiled with immunoSEQ multiplex PCR; TCRdb holds only in-frame clones, not every one. Of a few thousand clones listed, approximately 70% are singletons. The sequencing used PBMCs, collected 300 to 330 days after allogeneic stem cell transplant with calcineurin inhibitor and methotrexate. This TCR was recovered from a female patient in her forties or fifties who received an allogeneic stem cell transplant from an unrelated donor, was CMV-positive, and had acute and chronic GVHD. Some of the T cells might come from the graft donor. The chain joins TRBV9 to TRBJ2-1; 9 nucleotides align to TRBD2. CDR3 in DNA: TGTGCCAGCAGCGTGGGGCTAGCGGGACCCAATGAGCAGTTCTTC. This translates into CASSVGLAGPNEQFF.